Described below is a single T cell receptor (beta chain) sequence and its context. The V gene's germline CDR1 is SGHRS and CDR2 YFSETQ. The CDR3 extends over 19 amino acids. J was trimmed by 3 bases and V by 5 bases; bases with no gene match: 15. The sample originates from a study of blood T cell repertoires in COVID-19. Whole-study context: PBMCs, B-cell-depleted T cells, or T cells were the source of the cDNA or gDNA that made up the material.

Clones were read by immunoSEQ multiplex PCR, and TCRdb kept only the in-frame ones, dropping some. The data contain approximately 50,000 clones, approximately 90% of them seen just once; the ten biggest clones take up roughly 6.2%. This TCR was recovered from a man aged 35-49 years with acute or convalescent COVID-19. The sequencing input was peripheral blood. V and J are TRBV5-1 and TRBJ2-6; TRBD1 matches at 9 bases. Written as DNA, the CDR3 is TGCGCCAGCAGTCGTACCGGGACAGGGTTAGATCTTGGGGCCAACGTCCTGACTTTC. Translating it yields CASSRTGTGLDLGANVLTF.